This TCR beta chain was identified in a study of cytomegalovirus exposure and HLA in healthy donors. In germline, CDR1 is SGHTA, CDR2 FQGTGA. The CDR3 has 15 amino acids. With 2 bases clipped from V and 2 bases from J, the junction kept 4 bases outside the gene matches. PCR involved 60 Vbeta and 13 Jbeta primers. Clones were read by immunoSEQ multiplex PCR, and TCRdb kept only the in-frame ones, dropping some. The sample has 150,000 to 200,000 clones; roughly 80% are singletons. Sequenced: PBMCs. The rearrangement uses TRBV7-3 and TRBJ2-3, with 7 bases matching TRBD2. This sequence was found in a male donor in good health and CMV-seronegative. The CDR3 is CASSLLGGVTDTQYF. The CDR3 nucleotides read TGTGCCAGCAGCTTACTTGGGGGGGTCACAGATACGCAGTATTTT.